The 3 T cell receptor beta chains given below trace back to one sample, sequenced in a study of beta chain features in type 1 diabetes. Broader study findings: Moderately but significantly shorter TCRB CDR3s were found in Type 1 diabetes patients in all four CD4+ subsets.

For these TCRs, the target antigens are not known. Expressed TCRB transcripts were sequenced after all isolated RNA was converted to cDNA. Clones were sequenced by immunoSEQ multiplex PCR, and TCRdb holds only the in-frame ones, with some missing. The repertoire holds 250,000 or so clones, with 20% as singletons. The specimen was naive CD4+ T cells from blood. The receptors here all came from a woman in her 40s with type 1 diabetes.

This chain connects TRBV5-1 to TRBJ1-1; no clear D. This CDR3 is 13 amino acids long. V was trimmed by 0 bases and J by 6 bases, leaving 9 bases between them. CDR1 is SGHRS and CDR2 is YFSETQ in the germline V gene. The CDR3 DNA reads TGCGCCAGCAGCTTGGGGGCTGGGTCTGAAGCTTTCTTT. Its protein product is CASSLGAGSEAFF.

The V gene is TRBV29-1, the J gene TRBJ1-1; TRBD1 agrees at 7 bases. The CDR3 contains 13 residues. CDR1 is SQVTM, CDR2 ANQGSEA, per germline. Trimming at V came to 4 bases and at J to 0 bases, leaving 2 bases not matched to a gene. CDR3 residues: CSVAQGMNTEAFF. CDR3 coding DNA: TGCAGCGTTGCACAGGGGATGAACACTGAAGCTTTCTTT.

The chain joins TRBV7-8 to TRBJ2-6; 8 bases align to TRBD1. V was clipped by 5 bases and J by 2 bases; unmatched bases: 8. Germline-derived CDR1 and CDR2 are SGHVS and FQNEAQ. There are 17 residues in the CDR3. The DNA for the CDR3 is TGTGCCAGCAGCCTACTTCGCAGGGGGCCTGGGGCCAACGTCCTGACTTTC. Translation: CASSLLRRGPGANVLTF.